This T cell receptor (beta chain) is drawn from a study of control samples from healthy donors and cancer patients. Profiling relied on immunoSEQ multiplex PCR, and the TCRdb table lists in-frame clones only, not all of them. The sample comprises approximately 140,000 clones, around 94% of which are singletons, and roughly 13% rests with the top ten. Germline loops: CDR1 SGHRS, CDR2 YFSETQ. V lost 7 bases and J lost 9; bases outside the gene matches: 10. The CDR3 covers 13 residues. V and J are TRBV5-1 and TRBJ1-5, with 7 positions matching TRBD1. The clonotype comes from a man between 35 and 55 years old in good health. Sequenced material: blood. The CDR3 DNA follows: TGCGCCAGCTGCTACAGGGGACATCGGCCCCAGCATTTT. Amino acids: CASCYRGHRPQHF.